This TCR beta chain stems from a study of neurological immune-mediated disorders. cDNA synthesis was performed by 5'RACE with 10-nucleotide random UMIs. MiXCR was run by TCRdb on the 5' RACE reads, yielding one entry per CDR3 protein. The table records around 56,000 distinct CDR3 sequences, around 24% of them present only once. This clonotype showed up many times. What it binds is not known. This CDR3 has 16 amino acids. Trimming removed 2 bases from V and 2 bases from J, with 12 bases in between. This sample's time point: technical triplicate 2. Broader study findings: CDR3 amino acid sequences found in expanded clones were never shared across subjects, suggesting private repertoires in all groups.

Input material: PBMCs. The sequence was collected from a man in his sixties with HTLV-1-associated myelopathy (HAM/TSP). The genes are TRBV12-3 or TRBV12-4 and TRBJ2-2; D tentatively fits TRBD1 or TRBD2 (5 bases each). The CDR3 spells CASSLRRDGNTGELFF. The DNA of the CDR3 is TGTGCCAGCAGTTTACGTAGGGACGGTAACACCGGGGAGCTGTTTTTT.